This T cell receptor beta chain was documented in a study of T cells in lung cancer brain metastases. The CDR3 consists of 12 residues. CDR1 is GTSNPN and CDR2 is SVGIG in the germline V gene (reference sequence). Trimming cost V 5 bases and J 1 base, with 8 bases left between them. Here immunoSEQ multiplex PCR was the method, and the copy in TCRdb shows in-frame clones only, minus some. The table shows more than 5,000 clones, with 70% to 90% occurring only once. This TCR was sampled from a woman aged 50 to 60 with non-small cell lung cancer that had spread to the brain. This chain links TRBV30 with TRBJ1-1; TRBD1 might be the D (6 bases). Sequencing input: tumor tissue from a brain metastasis. CDR3 loop: CAWGQSNTEAFF. CDR3 nucleotide sequence: TGTGCCTGGGGACAGTCGAACACTGAAGCTTTCTTT.